The present TCR beta chain was sequenced within a study of technical replicates of blood from a handful of donors (dated by TCRdb to the late 2010s). Libraries were built with the immunoSEQ multiplex PCR assay. The source is immuneACCESS, and TCRdb retained only in-frame sequences with V and J called. Part of the clones is not carried over; for the studies checked, unresolved V genes explain less than half of this, and the remainder is unexplained. This sample comprises 45,000 to 55,000 clones, more than 95% of them detected only once. Under 0.45% of the sample belongs to the ten largest clones. Of note for this clone: Its antigen remains unidentified. Base qualities were left out, and no much larger clone turns up one base away.

The junction shows trimming of 3 bases on V and 4 bases on J, and the gene matches do not reach 7 bases of it. CDR1 and CDR2 are drawn from the germline V gene: SGHRS, YFSETQ. The CDR3 numbers 15 residues from cysteine through phenylalanine. The read is trimmed to its CDR3 DNA, 45 bases read in frame from base 1. The chain is made from TRBV5-1 and TRBJ1-3, with 7 junctional bases fitting TRBD1. The sequence came from a human donor in good health. The sequenced material came from T cells isolated from PBMCs. The DNA sequence follows: TGCGCCAGCAGCTACTCGACAGGGATGGGAAACACCATATATTTT. Its protein is CASSYSTGMGNTIYF.